This T cell receptor (beta chain) was profiled in a study of early T cells in non-severe SARS-CoV-2 infection. Study-wide context: Sequencing of unsorted whole blood was done on bulk RNA, leaving chains unpaired.

Germline values: CDR1 MNHEY, CDR2 SVGAGI. V lost 0 bases, J lost 3 bases, and 15 bases lay in between. This CDR3 comprises 16 residues. The TCR library protocol was used to attach unique molecular identifiers. These identifiers were attached to individual cDNA molecules. TCRdb fed the 5' RACE reads into MiXCR, producing one record per CDR3 protein. The data contain fewer than 100,000 distinct CDR3 sequences, 15% to 20% of them seen just once; the ten biggest clones take up around 2.6%. As regards this clonotype: Its specificity is not known.

General study findings and limits: Matching with VDJdb favored anti-spike CD8 responses (missing private and CD4 specificities).

The receptor's source is an adult who was a healthcare worker with PCR-confirmed SARS-CoV-2 infection or an uninfected control (not recorded which). V is TRBV6-5 and J is TRBJ2-7, with D unresolved. Sequenced: whole blood. The CDR3 coding sequence is TGTGCCAGCAGTTACTCGATCCGGCGGAGAGACTACGAGCAGTACTTC. It translates to CASSYSIRRRDYEQYF.